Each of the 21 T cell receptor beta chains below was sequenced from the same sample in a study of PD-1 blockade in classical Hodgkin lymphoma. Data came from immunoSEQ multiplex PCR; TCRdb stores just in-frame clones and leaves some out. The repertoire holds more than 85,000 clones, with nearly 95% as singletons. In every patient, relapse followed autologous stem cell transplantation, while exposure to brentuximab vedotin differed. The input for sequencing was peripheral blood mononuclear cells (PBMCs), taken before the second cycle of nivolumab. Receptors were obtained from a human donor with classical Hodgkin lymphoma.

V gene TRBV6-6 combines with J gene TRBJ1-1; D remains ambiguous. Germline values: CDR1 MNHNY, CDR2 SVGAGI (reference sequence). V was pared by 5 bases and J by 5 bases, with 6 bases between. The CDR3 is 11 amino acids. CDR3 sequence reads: CASSTGTEAFF. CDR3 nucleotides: TGTGCCAGCAGTACTGGGACTGAAGCTTTCTTT.

In nucleotides, the CDR3 is TGTGCCAGCAACACTATAGGGCGGGGTTCCTACGAGCAGTACTTC. As protein: CASNTIGRGSYEQYF. The chain joins TRBV28 to TRBJ2-7; maybe TRBD2 (6 bases). The germline V and J ends were trimmed by 7 bases and 1 base, with 17 bases remaining between them. Per the germline V gene, CDR1 is MDHEN and CDR2 is SYDVKM. The CDR3 runs 15 residues.

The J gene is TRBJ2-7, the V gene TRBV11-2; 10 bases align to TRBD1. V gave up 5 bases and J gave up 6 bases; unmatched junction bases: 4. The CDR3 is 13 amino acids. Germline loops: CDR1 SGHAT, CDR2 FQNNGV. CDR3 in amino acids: CASSDGTGVEQYF. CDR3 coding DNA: TGTGCCAGCAGCGACGGGACAGGGGTCGAGCAGTACTTC.

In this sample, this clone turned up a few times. The CDR3 is CASSPGLAGGPGEQYF. The CDR3 nucleotides read TGTGCCAGCAGTCCGGGACTAGCGGGAGGGCCAGGCGAGCAGTACTTC. The V and J genes are TRBV2 and TRBJ2-7, with 16 bases that match TRBD2. The CDR3 runs to 16 residues. Germline CDR1 SNHLY, CDR2 FYNNEI. The V gene end was trimmed by 5 bases and the J gene end by 6 bases; junction bases not matched to a gene: 7. Complete variable domain (other parts from reference TRBV2 and TRBJ2-7): EPEVTQTPSHQVTQMGQEVILRCVPISNHLYFYWYRQILGQKVEFLVSFYNNEISEKSEIFDDQFSVERPDGSNFTLKIRSTKLEDSAMYFCASSPGLAGGPGEQYFGPGTRLTVT.

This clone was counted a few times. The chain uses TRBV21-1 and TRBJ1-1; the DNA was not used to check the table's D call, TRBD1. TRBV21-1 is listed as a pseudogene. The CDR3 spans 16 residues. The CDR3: CASSGRTGAIDTEAFF. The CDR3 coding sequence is TGTGCCAGCAGCGGACGGACAGGGGCAATTGACACTGAAGCTTTCTTT.

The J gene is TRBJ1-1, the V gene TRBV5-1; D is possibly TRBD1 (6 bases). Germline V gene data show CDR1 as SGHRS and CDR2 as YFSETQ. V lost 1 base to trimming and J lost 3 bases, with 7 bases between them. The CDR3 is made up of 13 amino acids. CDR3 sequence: CASSLQGYTEAFF. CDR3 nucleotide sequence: TGCGCCAGCAGCTTGCAGGGGTACACTGAAGCTTTCTTT.

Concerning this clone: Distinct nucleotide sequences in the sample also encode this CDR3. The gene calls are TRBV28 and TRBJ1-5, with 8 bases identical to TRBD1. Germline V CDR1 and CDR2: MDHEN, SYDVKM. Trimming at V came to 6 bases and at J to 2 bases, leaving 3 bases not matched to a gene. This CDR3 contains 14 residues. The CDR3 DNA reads TGTGCCAGCAGAGACAGGGGTGGCAATCAGCCCCAGCATTTT. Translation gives CASRDRGGNQPQHF.

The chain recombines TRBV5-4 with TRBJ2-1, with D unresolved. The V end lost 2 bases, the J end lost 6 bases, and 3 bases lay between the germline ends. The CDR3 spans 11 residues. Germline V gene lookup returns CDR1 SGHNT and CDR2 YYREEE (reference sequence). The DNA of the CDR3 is TGTGCCAGCAGCTTATCCAATGAGCAGTTCTTC. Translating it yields CASSLSNEQFF.

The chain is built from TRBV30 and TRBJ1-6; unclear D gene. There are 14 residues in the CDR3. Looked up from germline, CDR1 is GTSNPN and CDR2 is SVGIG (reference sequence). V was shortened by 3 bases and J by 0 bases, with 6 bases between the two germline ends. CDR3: CAWSTGSYNSPLHF. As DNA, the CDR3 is TGTGCCTGGAGCACTGGCTCCTATAATTCACCCCTCCACTTT.

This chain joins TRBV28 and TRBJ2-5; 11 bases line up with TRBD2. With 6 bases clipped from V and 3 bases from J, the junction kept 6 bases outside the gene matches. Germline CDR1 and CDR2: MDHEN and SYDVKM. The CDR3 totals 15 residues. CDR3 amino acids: CASSPSGRTEETQYF. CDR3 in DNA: TGTGCCAGCAGCCCTAGCGGGAGGACGGAAGAGACCCAGTACTTC.

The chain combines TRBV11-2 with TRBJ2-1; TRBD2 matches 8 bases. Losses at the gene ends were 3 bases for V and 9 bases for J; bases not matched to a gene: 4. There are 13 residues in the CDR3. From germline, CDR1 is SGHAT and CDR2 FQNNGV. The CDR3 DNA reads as TGTGCCAGCAGCTTTGAGCGGGAGCTTGAGCAGTTCTTC. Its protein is CASSFERELEQFF.

The CDR3 reads CASSVSPREANEQFF. Written as DNA, the CDR3 is TGCGCCAGCAGTGTAAGTCCCAGGGAGGCCAATGAGCAGTTCTTC. The chain recombines TRBV10-2 with TRBJ2-1, with TRBD2 as a possible D gene (6 bases). This CDR3 contains 15 residues. The germline gives CDR1 WSHSY, CDR2 SAAADI. V was shortened by 4 bases and J by 6 bases, with 16 bases between the two germline ends.

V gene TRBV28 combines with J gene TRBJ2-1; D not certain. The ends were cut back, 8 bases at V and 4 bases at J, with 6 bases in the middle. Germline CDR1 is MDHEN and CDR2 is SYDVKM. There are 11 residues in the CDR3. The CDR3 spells CASRRYNEQFF. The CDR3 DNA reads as TGTGCCAGCCGCAGGTACAATGAGCAGTTCTTC.

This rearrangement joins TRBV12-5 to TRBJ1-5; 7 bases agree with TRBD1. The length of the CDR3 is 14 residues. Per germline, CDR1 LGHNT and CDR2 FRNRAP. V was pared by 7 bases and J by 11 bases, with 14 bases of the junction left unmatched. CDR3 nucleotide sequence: TGTGCTAGTGCCCTGGGGGAGGGGGCTTTGGCCCAGCATTTT. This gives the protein CASALGEGALAQHF.

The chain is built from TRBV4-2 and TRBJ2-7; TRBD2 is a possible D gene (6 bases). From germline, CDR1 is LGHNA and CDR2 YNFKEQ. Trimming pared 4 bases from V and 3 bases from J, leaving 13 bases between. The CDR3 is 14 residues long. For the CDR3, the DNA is TGTGCCAGCAGCCTACAAGCGGGTCTCTACGAGCAGTACTTC. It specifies CASSLQAGLYEQYF.

The CDR3 bases are TGTGCCAGCAGTGTTGCCGGGCACACAGATACGCAGTATTTT. It is translated as CASSVAGHTDTQYF. The V and J genes are TRBV6-5 and TRBJ2-3, with D unclear. The CDR3 loop spans 14 amino acids. V was pared by 5 bases and J by 2 bases, with 11 bases between. From germline, CDR1 is MNHEY and CDR2 SVGAGI.

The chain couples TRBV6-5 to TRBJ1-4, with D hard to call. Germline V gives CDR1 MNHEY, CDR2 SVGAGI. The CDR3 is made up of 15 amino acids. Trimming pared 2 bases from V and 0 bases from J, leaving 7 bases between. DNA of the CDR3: TGTGCCAGCAGTTACATCCCGGCAACTAATGAAAAACTGTTTTTT. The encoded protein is CASSYIPATNEKLFF.

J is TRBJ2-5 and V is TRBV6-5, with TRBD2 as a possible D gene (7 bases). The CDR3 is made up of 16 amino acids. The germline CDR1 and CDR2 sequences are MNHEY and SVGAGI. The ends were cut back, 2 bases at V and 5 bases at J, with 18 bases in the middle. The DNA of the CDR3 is TGTGCCAGCAGTTACCCTGGGGGGGGCGGAAGGGAGACCCAGTACTTC. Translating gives CASSYPGGGGRETQYF.

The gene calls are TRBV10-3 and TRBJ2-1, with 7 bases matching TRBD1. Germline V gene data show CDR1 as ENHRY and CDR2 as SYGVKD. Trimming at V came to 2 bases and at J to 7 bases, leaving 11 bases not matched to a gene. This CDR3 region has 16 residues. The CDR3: CAISEETGYMGNEQFF. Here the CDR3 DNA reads TGTGCCATCAGTGAGGAGACAGGGTATATGGGAAATGAGCAGTTCTTC.

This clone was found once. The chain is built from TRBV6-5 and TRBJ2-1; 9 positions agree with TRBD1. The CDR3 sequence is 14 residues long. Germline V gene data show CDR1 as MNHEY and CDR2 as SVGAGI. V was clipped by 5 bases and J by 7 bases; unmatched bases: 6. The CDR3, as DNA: TGTGCCAGCAGTCGGGACAGGGTTTTGAATGAGCAGTTCTTC. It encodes CASSRDRVLNEQFF.

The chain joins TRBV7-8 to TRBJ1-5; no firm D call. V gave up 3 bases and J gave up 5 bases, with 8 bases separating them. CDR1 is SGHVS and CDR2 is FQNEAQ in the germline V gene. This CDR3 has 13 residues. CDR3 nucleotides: TGTGCCAGCAGCTTGAGAACCGATCAGCCCCAGCATTTT. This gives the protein CASSLRTDQPQHF.